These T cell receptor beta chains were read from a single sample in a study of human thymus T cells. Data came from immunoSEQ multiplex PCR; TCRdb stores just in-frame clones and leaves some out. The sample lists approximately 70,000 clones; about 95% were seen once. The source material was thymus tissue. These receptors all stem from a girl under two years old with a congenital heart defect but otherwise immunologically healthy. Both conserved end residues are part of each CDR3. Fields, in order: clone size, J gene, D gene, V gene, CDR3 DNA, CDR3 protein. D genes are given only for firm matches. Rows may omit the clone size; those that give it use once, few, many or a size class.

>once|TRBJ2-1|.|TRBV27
TGTGCCAGCAGTCTTAGGGGCCCCTACAATGAGCAGTTCTTC
CASSLRGPYNEQFF
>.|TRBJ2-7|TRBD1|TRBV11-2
TGTGCCAGCAGCTTACGGGACAGGGGAGACCGAGGGGAGCAGTACTTC
CASSLRDRGDRGEQYF
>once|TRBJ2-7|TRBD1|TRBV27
TGTGCCAGCAGTTTAAAGGGACAGGCCCTTTCCTACGAGCAGTACTTC
CASSLKGQALSYEQYF
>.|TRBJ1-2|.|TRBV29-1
TGCAGTGCTGGGGGCTACACCTTC
CSAGGYTF
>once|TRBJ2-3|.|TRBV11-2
TGTGCCAGCAGCAATTCGGGGCTTCCCGATACGCAGTATTTT
CASSNSGLPDTQYF
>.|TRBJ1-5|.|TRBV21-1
TGTGCCAGCAGCAAAGGACAGGGGGCGAATCAGCCCCAGCATTTT
CASSKGQGANQPQHF
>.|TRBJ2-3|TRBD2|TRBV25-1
TGTGCCAGCACGAAGCGGGGTCGGACAGATACGCAGTATTTT
CASTKRGRTDTQYF
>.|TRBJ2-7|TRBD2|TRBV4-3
TGCGCCAGCAGCCAAGATCCCTGGACTAGCGGAACTTCCTACGAGCAGTACTTC
CASSQDPWTSGTSYEQYF
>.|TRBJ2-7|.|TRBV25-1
TGTGCCAGCAGTGAAGGGAAAGGGATCTACGAGCAGTACTTC
CASSEGKGIYEQYF
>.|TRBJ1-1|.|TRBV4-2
TGTGCCAGCACCGCAGGGTGGGGGAACACTGAAGCTTTCTTT
CASTAGWGNTEAFF
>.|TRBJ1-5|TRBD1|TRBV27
TGTGCCGCAGGGGGTGTCAATAGCAATCAGCCCCAGCATTTT
CAAGGVNSNQPQHF
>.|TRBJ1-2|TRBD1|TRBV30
TGTGCCTGGAGTGTTCGGGGACAGGGGCGCTATGGCTACACCTTC
CAWSVRGQGRYGYTF
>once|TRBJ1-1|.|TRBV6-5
TGTGCCAGCAGTAGGGACAACCCTCAGGACACTGAAGCTTTCTTT
CASSRDNPQDTEAFF
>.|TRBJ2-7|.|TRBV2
TGTGCCAGCAAACGGAGCCCCTACGAGCAGTACTTC
CASKRSPYEQYF
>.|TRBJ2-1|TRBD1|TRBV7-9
TGTGCCAGCAGCTTTAGATCGCCTTTACAGGGGACGAAACTCAATGAGCAGTTCTTC
CASSFRSPLQGTKLNEQFF
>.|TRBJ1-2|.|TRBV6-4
TGTGCCAGCAGTGAGCAACAGGGAAGGGGCGGCTACACCTTC
CASSEQQGRGGYTF
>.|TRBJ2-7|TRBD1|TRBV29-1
TGCAGCGTTGAAGGTTGTGGGGACAGGGGAGTCTACGAGCAGTACTTC
CSVEGCGDRGVYEQYF
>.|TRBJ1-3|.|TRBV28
TGTGCCAGTCTAACCCAGGGGAGGGACACCCACTCTGGAAACACCATATATTTT
CASLTQGRDTHSGNTIYF
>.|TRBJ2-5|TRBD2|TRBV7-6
TGTGCCAGCAGCTTAGCAGGGAGGTTGGCGGGAGTGGGGGAAGAGACCCAGTACTTC
CASSLAGRLAGVGEETQYF
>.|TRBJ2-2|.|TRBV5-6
TGTGCCAGCACGGCCCGGAGAGGGCTTGGGACCGGGGAGCTGTTTTTT
CASTARRGLGTGELFF
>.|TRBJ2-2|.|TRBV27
TGTGCCAGCGTGCCTACCTCAGACACCGGGGAGCTGTTTTTT
CASVPTSDTGELFF
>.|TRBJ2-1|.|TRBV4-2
TGTGCCAGCAGCCAAGAAGGCCTAGCGATCCATGAGCAGTTCTTC
CASSQEGLAIHEQFF
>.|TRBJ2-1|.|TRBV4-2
TGTGCCAGCAGCCAGCCCCGAGCCGCGGGCGAAAATGAGCAGTTCTTC
CASSQPRAAGENEQFF
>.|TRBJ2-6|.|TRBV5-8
TGTGCCAGCAGCTTTATAGGAGGCCCTGGGGCCAACGTCCTGACTTTC
CASSFIGGPGANVLTF
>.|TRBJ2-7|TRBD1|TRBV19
TGTGCCAGTAGCCACTCGGACAGGGCATCCCTTCCCTACGAGCAGTACTTC
CASSHSDRASLPYEQYF
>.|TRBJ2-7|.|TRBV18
TGTGCCAGCTCGACCTTCGGGCTTTATTACGAGCAGTACTTC
CASSTFGLYYEQYF
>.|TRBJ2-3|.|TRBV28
TGTGCCAGCGGTTTGGGGGGGCGAACAGATACGCAGTATTTT
CASGLGGRTDTQYF
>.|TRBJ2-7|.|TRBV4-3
TGCGCCAGCAGCCAAGATGGTCCGGCCGCCTCTGGATTCGAGCAGTACTTC
CASSQDGPAASGFEQYF
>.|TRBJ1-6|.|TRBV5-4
TGTGCCAGCAGCTTGGAAGGGAAGGATAATTCACCCCTCCACTTT
CASSLEGKDNSPLHF
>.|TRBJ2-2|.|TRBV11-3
TGTGCCAGCAGCTTACATAGGGCAGCCCGGGAGCTGTTTTTT
CASSLHRAARELFF
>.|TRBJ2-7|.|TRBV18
TGTGCCAGCTCACCGGGACAAGGTACCTACGAGCAGTACTTC
CASSPGQGTYEQYF
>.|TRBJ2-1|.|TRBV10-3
TGTGCCATCAGTGCCTACCAAGGAGTAAGGGGGAACAATGAGCAGTTCTTC
CAISAYQGVRGNNEQFF
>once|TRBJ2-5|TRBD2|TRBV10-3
TGTGCCATCAGTGAGTCGATTTACCTAGCGGGAGCAGCTGGAGAGACCCAGTACTTC
CAISESIYLAGAAGETQYF
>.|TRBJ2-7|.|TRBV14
TGTGCCAGCAGCCCCGGCCGGGGCTCAAGCTCCTACGAGCAGTACTTC
CASSPGRGSSSYEQYF
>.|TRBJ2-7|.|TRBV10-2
TGCGCCAGCAGTGAGTCGAGATCCGAGGGGTCCTACTACGAGCAGTACTTC
CASSESRSEGSYYEQYF
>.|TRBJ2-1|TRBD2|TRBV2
TGTGCCAGCAGAGAAGGAAGGACTAGCGGGACCCATGAGCAGTTCTTC
CASREGRTSGTHEQFF
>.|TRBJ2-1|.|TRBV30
TGTGCCTGGAGTATATCTGAAGTTAAAGGCAGGGGCCCCTACAATGAGCAGTTCTTC
CAWSISEVKGRGPYNEQFF